This entry features one T cell receptor beta chain sequence. Its antigen has not been determined. Base qualities were left out, and no much larger clone turns up one base away. V is shortened by 5 bases, J by 0 bases, and the region joining them spans 17 bases. CDR1 and CDR2 were assigned from the germline V gene (reference sequence) as SEHNR and FQNEAQ. From its cysteine to its phenylalanine, the CDR3 spans 17 amino acids. Solely the CDR3 DNA is kept, with 51 bases framed from the first base. The data were obtained in a study of OX40 agonist ivuxolimab in advanced cancers. As for the study more broadly: The costimulatory receptor OX40 (CD134) was targeted by ivuxolimab, a fully human IgG2 agonistic monoclonal antibody. The dose-escalation cohort was roughly 80% male with a mean age of about 60 years, ranging from roughly 20 to 80. Peripheral TCRbeta sequencing aimed to test whether ivuxolimab altered TCR sequence diversity and caused clonal T-cell expansion. Partial responses occurred in three dose-escalation patients, of whom one had hepatocellular carcinoma and two had cutaneous melanoma. Intravenous ivuxolimab was administered to patients every 2 weeks at six dose levels: 0.01, 0.1, 0.3, 1.5, 3 and 10 mg/kg. Patients were allowed to have had prior anti-PD-1, anti-PD-L1 or anti-CTLA-4 therapy, and less than 45% of the dose-escalation patients had previously received checkpoint inhibitors. Among the roughly 50 dose-escalation patients, 19 had hepatocellular carcinoma, approximately 15 melanoma, 9 renal cell carcinoma and 9 head and neck cancer. The paper describes the monotherapy dose-escalation part (N = 52 patients) of the phase I trial of ivuxolimab.

Patients with autoimmune disease history or receiving systemic immunosuppression were excluded from the trial. Peripheral blood for TCR sequencing was collected from all dose cohorts at baseline, on cycle 4 day 1, and on cycle 7 day 1. The samples were taken from a phase I, first-in-human, multicenter, open-label dose-escalation trial of ivuxolimab. Adults with locally advanced or metastatic melanoma, renal cell carcinoma, hepatocellular carcinoma or head and neck squamous cell carcinoma were enrolled in the trial. CD4+ and CD8+ T cells were sorted separately from peripheral blood before TCR sequencing. For sequencing of the TCRbeta CDR3 region, genomic DNA was extracted from the sorted cells. TCRbeta CDR3 regions were sequenced using the immunoSEQ Assay. What TCRdb holds here is the immuneACCESS table cut down to in-frame rearrangements. Part of the clones is not present; checked against another copy, under half of the missing clones reflect an unresolved V gene, and the others are unexplained. This sample holds 55,000 to 85,000 clones; around 90% were observed only once. In total, the top ten clones hold around 0.28% of the sample.

What the study reported, not specific to this receptor: Antigen specificity was not determined for the clonally expanded peripheral T cells. In the 0.1-3.0 mg/kg groups, partial responders were among the patients with the lowest normalized peripheral clonal expansion, particularly in CD8+ T cells. Low levels of normalized T-cell clonal expansion were also seen in some patients who did not respond. After ivuxolimab, expanded clones were on average more numerous among CD8+ T cells than among CD4+ T cells. At doses of 0.1 to 3.0 mg/kg, clonal expansion of both CD4+ and CD8+ T cells in blood was seen between baseline and week 6.

The specimen comprised CD4+ or CD8+ T cells sorted from blood, sampled in a trial of the OX40 agonist ivuxolimab. The rearranged segments are TRBV7-9 and TRBJ2-1; no D gene can be assigned with confidence. The receptor was isolated from an adult with an advanced solid tumor such as melanoma, head and neck, liver or kidney cancer. The CDR3 in this case is CASSTRAAASSYNEQFF. The DNA sequence reads TGTGCCAGCAGCACCCGGGCGGCCGCTAGCTCCTACAATGAGCAGTTCTTC.